This T cell receptor beta chain was obtained from a study of monozygotic twins with cystic fibrosis. Profiling relied on immunoSEQ multiplex PCR, and the TCRdb table lists in-frame clones only, not all of them. The sample holds about 30,000 clones, around 81% seen once. The CDR3 consists of 11 residues. Germline values: CDR1 LNHDA, CDR2 SQIVND (reference sequence). V lost 3 bases and J lost 5, with 4 bases in between. This TCR came from a girl aged 2 to 9 with cystic fibrosis. The chain employs TRBV19 and TRBJ1-2; D remains unclear. The sequenced sample was blood. The CDR3 region has the DNA TGTGCCAGTAGTATTAAATATGGCTACACCTTC. Its protein is CASSIKYGYTF.